This is a list of T cell receptor beta chains from one sample in a study of T-cell reconstitution after alpha-beta-depleted transplantation in children. TCRdb fed the PCR reads into MiXCR, producing one record per CDR3 protein. The sample contains tens of thousands of distinct CDR3 sequences, 40% to 45% of which appear only once. The input for sequencing was PBMCs, mostly from graft donor cells, taken 360 days after TCRalphabeta/CD19-depleted stem cell transplant. All receptors come from a male patient aged 10 to 17 who had a stem cell transplant for acute lymphoblastic leukemia, so the T cells may come from the graft donor. Each CDR3 is given with its conserved first and last residue. The order of the fields is CDR3 length, D gene, clone size, J gene, V gene, CDR3 protein, CDR3 DNA. D genes are given only for firm matches. Some rows have no size entry. The others give once, few or many, or a class for an expanded clone.

>19|TRBD2|few|TRBJ2-3|TRBV2
CASRSDRKGLAGGSDTQYF
TGTGCCAGCAGATCCGACAGAAAGGGACTAGCGGGGGGGTCAGATACGCAGTATTTT
>13|-|-|TRBJ1-3|TRBV7-1
CASHRYGGNTIYF
TGTGCCAGCCACAGGTACGGCGGAAACACCATATATTTT
>14|-|-|TRBJ2-7|TRBV6-5
CASSYSSGVYEQYF
TGTGCCAGCAGTTACTCGAGTGGGGTCTACGAGCAGTACTTC
>14|TRBD2|-|TRBJ2-1|TRBV2
CASGGLAGYNEQFF
TGTGCGAGCGGGGGACTAGCGGGGTACAATGAGCAGTTCTTC
>12|-|few|TRBJ1-2|TRBV29-1
CSVGLGRNGYTF
TGCAGCGTTGGTCTGGGGAGGAATGGCTACACCTTC
>16|TRBD2|-|TRBJ2-3|TRBV7-2
CASSLMWRGSTDTQYF
TGTGCCAGCAGCTTAATGTGGCGGGGGAGCACAGATACGCAGTATTTT
>15|-|-|TRBJ2-2|TRBV2
CASNPRTANTGELFF
TGTGCCAGCAACCCACGAACCGCGAACACCGGGGAGCTGTTTTTT
>16|-|-|TRBJ2-7|TRBV16
CASSQSRSSAPSTWYF
TGTGCCAGCAGCCAATCGAGGTCTAGCGCGCCGTCTACATGGTACTTC
>12|-|few|TRBJ1-6|TRBV12-3/TRBV12-4
CASKAGDSPLHF
TGTGCCAGCAAGGCAGGGGATTCACCCCTCCACTTT
>14|-|few|TRBJ1-2|TRBV29-1
CSVEMTGFYYGYTF
TGCAGCGTTGAAATGACAGGATTCTACTATGGCTACACCTTC
>17|TRBD1|-|TRBJ1-2|TRBV12-3/TRBV12-4
CASSNRDRALANYGYTF
TGTGCCAGCAGTAACCGGGACAGGGCTCTAGCGAACTATGGCTACACCTTC
>14|-|few|TRBJ1-1|TRBV5-1
CASSLYAMGTEAFF
TGCGCCAGCAGCTTATACGCGATGGGCACTGAAGCTTTCTTT
>12|TRBD2|-|TRBJ2-7|TRBV29-1
CSAAGLSYEQYF
TGCAGCGCAGCGGGACTCTCCTACGAGCAGTACTTC
>14|TRBD2|few|TRBJ2-7|TRBV20-1
CSAALGGGPYEQYF
TGCAGTGCCGCCCTGGGGGGGGGACCCTACGAGCAGTACTTC
>16|TRBD2|-|TRBJ2-3|TRBV9
CASSVESSGRTDTQYF
TGTGCCAGCAGCGTAGAGTCTAGCGGACGCACAGATACGCAGTATTTT
>17|-|-|TRBJ1-3|TRBV7-6
CASSPAVSPRAGNTIYF
TGTGCCAGCAGCCCAGCCGTTTCACCGAGGGCTGGAAACACCATATATTTT
>12|-|-|TRBJ2-2|TRBV5-5
CASSFMAGELFF
TGTGCCAGCAGCTTTATGGCAGGGGAGCTGTTTTTT
>18|-|-|TRBJ1-4|TRBV12-3/TRBV12-4
CASSLKGRQGPHNEKLFF
TGTGCCAGCAGTTTAAAAGGCCGGCAGGGGCCTCATAATGAAAAACTGTTTTTT
>13|-|-|TRBJ1-1|TRBV6-6
CASTYRAVDEAFF
TGTGCCAGCACCTACAGGGCCGTAGATGAAGCTTTCTTT
>13|-|-|TRBJ1-5|TRBV5-1
CASSPTGNQPQHF
TGCGCCAGCAGTCCTACAGGGAATCAGCCCCAGCATTTT
>14|-|few|TRBJ1-1|TRBV5-1
CASSFSRLGTEAFF
TGCGCCAGCAGCTTTTCTCGGTTGGGCACTGAAGCTTTCTTT
>14|-|few|TRBJ2-3|TRBV20-1
CSARGYWGEDTQYF
TGCAGTGCTAGGGGTTATTGGGGGGAAGATACGCAGTATTTT
>13|TRBD1|-|TRBJ2-7|TRBV7-6
CASSLGTGDEQYF
TGTGCCAGCAGCTTAGGGACAGGGGACGAGCAGTACTTC
>12|-|-|TRBJ2-3|TRBV9
CASSAYLDTQYF
TGTGCCAGCAGCGCCTACCTGGATACGCAGTATTTT
>12|-|-|TRBJ2-7|TRBV29-1
CSAVGYAYEQYF
TGCAGCGCTGTGGGGTATGCCTACGAGCAGTACTTC
>15|TRBD2|-|TRBJ2-7|TRBV5-1
CASSLEAGGIYEQYF
TGCGCCAGCAGCTTGGAAGCGGGAGGCATCTACGAGCAGTACTTC